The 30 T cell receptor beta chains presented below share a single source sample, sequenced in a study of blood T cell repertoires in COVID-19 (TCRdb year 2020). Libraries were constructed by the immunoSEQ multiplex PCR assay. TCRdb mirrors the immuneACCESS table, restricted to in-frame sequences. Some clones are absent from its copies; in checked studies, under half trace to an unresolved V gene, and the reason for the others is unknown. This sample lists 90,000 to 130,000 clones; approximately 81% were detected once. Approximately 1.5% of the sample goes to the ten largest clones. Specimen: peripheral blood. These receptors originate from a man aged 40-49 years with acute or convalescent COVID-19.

The CDR3 loop reads CAISGQGENTEAFF. The CDR3 bases are TGTGCCATCAGTGGACAGGGGGAGAACACTGAAGCTTTCTTT. The J gene is TRBJ1-1, the V gene TRBV10-3, with 9 bases identical to TRBD1. Germline V gives CDR1 ENHRY, CDR2 SYGVKD. Losses at the gene ends were 4 bases for V and 1 base for J; bases not matched to a gene: 1. The length of the CDR3 is 14 residues.

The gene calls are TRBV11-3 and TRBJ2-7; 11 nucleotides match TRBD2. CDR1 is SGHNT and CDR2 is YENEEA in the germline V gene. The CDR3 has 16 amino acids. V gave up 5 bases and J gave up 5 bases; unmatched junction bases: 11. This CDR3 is CASSVASGRTPDEQYF. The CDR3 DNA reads TGTGCCAGCAGCGTAGCTAGCGGGAGGACCCCTGACGAGCAGTACTTC.

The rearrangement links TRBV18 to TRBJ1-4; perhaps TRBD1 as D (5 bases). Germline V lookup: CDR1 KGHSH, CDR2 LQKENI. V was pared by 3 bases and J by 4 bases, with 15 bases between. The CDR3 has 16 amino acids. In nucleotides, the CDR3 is TGTGCCAGCTCACCTATCCCGGGGGAACTTAATGAAAAACTGTTTTTT. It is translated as CASSPIPGELNEKLFF.

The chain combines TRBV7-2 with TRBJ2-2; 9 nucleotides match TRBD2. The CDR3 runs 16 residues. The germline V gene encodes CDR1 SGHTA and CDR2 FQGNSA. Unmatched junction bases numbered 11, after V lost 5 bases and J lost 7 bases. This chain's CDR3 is CASSLIAGVVVGELFF. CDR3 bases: TGTGCCAGCAGCCTTATAGCGGGAGTCGTTGTCGGGGAGCTGTTTTTT. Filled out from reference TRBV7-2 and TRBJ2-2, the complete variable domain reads GAGVSQSPSNKVTEKGKDVELRCDPISGHTALYWYRQSLGQGLEFLIYFQGNSAPDKSGLPSDRFSAERTGGSVSTLTIQRTQQEDSAVYLCASSLIAGVVVGELFFGEGSRLTVL.

As DNA, the CDR3 is TGTGCCAGCAGCCGCGGGCCTATTTCATCGTACGAGCAGTACTTC. Encoded protein: CASSRGPISSYEQYF. The rearrangement joins TRBV6-5 to TRBJ2-7; D may be TRBD2 (5 bases). The CDR3 extends over 15 amino acids. The ends were cut back, 6 bases at V and 4 bases at J, with 19 bases in the middle. Germline lookup yields CDR1 MNHEY and CDR2 SVGAGI.

The CDR3 loop reads CASSDRGPQPQHF. DNA for the CDR3: TGCGCCAGCTCGGACAGGGGGCCTCAGCCCCAGCATTTT. The chain employs TRBV10-1 and TRBJ1-5; TRBD1 matches at 11 bases. The junction had 3 bases not matched to a gene; V was cut back by 8 bases and J by 6 bases. The CDR3 sequence is 13 residues long. Germline V gives CDR1 WNHNN, CDR2 SYGVQD (reference sequence).

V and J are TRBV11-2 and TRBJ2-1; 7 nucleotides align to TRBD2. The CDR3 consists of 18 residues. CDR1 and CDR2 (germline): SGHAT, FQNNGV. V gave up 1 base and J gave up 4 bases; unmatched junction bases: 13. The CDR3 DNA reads TGTGCCAGCAGCTTAGTATGGGCTTTGGGGGGGAAGTACAATGAGCAGTTCTTC. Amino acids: CASSLVWALGGKYNEQFF.

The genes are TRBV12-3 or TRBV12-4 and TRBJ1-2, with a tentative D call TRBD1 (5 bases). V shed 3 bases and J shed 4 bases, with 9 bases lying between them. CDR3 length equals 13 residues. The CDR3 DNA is TGTGCCAGCAGTTTTCGGGGGACCTATGGCTACACCTTC. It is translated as CASSFRGTYGYTF.

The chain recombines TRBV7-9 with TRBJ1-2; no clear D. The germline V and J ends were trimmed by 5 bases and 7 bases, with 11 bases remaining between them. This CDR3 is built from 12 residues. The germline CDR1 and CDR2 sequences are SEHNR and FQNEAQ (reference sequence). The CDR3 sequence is CASSPVRGGYTF. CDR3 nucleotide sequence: TGTGCCAGCAGCCCGGTCCGGGGTGGCTACACCTTC.

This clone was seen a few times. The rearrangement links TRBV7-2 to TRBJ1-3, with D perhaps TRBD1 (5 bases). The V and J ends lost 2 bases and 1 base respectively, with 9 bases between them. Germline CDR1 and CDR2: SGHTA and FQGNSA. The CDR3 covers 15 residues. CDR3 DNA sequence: TGTGCCAGCAGCTTACAGGGTTCTTCTGGAAACACCATATATTTT. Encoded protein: CASSLQGSSGNTIYF.

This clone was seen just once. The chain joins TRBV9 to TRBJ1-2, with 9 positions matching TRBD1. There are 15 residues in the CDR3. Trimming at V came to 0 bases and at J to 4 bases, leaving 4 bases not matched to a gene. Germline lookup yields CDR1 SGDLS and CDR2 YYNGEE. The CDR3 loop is CASSVDTGGSYGYTF. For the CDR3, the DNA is TGTGCCAGCAGCGTAGATACAGGGGGCAGCTATGGCTACACCTTC.

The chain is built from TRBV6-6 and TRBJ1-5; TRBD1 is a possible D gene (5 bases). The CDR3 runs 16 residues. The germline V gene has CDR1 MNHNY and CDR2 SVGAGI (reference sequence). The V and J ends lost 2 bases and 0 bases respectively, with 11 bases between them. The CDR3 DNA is TGTGCCAGCAGTTACATTAGGGGCCATAGCAATCAGCCCCAGCATTTT. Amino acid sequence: CASSYIRGHSNQPQHF.

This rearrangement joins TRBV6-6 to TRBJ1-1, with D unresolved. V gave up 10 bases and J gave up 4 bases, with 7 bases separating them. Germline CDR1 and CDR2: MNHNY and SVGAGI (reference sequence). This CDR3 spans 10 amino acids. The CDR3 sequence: CATSSTEAFF. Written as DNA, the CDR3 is TGTGCCACCAGCTCCACTGAAGCTTTCTTT.

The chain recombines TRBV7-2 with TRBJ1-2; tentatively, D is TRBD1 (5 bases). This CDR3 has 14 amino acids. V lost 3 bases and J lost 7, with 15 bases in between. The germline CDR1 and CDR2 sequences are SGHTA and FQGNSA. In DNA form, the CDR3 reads TGTGCCAGCAGCTTGGGGCCCGTAGGCTTTGGCTACACCTTC. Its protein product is CASSLGPVGFGYTF.

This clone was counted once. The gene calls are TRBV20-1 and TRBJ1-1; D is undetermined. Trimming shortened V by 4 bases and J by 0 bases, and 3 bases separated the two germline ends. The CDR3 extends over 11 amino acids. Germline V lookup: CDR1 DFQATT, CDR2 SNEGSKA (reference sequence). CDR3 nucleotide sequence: TGCAGTGCTACAGTGAACACTGAAGCTTTCTTT. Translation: CSATVNTEAFF.

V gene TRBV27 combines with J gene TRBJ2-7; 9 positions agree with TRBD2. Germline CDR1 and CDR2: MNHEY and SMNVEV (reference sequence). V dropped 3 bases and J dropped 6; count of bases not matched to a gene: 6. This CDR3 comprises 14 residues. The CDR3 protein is CASSLAREGLEQYF. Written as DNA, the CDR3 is TGTGCCAGCAGTTTGGCGCGGGAGGGCCTCGAGCAGTACTTC.

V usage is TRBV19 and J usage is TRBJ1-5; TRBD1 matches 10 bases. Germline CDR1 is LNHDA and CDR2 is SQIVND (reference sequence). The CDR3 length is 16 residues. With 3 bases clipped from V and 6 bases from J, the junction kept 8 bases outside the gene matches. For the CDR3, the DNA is TGTGCCAGTAGTATCCCGACAGGGGGCGAGAGTCAGCCCCAGCATTTT. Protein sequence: CASSIPTGGESQPQHF.

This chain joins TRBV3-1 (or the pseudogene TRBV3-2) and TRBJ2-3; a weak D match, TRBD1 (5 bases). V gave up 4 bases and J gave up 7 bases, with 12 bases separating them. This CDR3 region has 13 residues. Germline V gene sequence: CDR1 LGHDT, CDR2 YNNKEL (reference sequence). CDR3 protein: CASSPGPKHTQYF. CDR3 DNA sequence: TGTGCCAGCAGCCCAGGGCCTAAGCATACGCAGTATTTT.

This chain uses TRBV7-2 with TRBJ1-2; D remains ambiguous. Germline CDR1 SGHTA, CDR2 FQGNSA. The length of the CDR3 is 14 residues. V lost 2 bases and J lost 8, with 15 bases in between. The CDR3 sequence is CASSLRRARGGYTF. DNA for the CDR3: TGTGCCAGCAGCTTAAGGAGGGCGCGTGGAGGCTACACCTTC.

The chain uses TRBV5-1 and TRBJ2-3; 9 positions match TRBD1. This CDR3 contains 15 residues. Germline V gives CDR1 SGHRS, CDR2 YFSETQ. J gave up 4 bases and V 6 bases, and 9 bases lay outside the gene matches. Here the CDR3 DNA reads TGCGCCAGCAAACTCCGGGACAGGGAGGCAGATACGCAGTATTTT. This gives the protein CASKLRDREADTQYF.

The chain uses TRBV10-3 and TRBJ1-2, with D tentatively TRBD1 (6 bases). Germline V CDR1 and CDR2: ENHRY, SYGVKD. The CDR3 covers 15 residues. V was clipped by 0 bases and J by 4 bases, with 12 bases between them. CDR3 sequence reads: CAISESGGKSYGYTF. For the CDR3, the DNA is TGTGCCATCAGTGAGTCTGGGGGCAAGAGCTATGGCTACACCTTC.

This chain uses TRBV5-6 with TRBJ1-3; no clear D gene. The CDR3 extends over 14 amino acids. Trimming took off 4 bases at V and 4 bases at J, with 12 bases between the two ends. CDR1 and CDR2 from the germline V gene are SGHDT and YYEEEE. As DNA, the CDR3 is TGTGCCAGCAGCGTCCTGGGCAGCGGAAACACCATATATTTT. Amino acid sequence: CASSVLGSGNTIYF. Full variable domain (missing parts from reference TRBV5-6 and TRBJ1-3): DAGVTQSPTHLIKTRGQQVTLRCSPKSGHDTVSWYQQALGQGPQFIFQYYEEEERQRGNFPDRFSGHQFPNYSSELNVNALLLGDSALYLCASSVLGSGNTIYFGEGSWLTVV.

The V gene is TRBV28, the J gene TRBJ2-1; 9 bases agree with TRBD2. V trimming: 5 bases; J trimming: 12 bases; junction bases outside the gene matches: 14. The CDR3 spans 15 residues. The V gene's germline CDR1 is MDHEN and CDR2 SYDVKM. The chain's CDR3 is CASSTLIAGVVRQFF. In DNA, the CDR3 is TGTGCCAGCAGTACCTTAATAGCGGGGGTGGTACGGCAGTTCTTC. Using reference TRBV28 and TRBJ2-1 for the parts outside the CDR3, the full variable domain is DVKVTQSSRYLVKRTGEKVFLECVQDMDHENMFWYRQDPGLGLRLIYFSYDVKMKEKGDIPEGYSVSREKKERFSLILESASTNQTSMYLCASSTLIAGVVRQFFGPGTRLTVL.

Written as DNA, the CDR3 is TGTGCCGCTTCAGGGGGGCCCTATAATTCACCCCTCCACTTT. Translating it yields CAASGGPYNSPLHF. V and J are TRBV6-5 and TRBJ1-6; 7 bases are a match to TRBD1. V trimming: 11 bases; J trimming: 2 bases; junction bases outside the gene matches: 6. This CDR3 spans 14 amino acids. Germline V lookup: CDR1 MNHEY, CDR2 SVGAGI.

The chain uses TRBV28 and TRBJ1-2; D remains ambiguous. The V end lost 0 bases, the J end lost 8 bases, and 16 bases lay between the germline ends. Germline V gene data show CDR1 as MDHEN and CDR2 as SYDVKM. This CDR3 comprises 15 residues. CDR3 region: CASSLWNEAVRGYTF. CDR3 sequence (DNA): TGTGCCAGCAGTTTATGGAATGAGGCAGTCCGCGGCTACACCTTC.

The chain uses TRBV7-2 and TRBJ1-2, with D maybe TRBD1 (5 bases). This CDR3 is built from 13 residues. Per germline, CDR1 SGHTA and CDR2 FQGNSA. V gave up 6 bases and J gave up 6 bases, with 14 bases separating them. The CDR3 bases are TGTGCCAGCAGATCCCGGGACTTAGATGGCTACACCTTC. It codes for CASRSRDLDGYTF.

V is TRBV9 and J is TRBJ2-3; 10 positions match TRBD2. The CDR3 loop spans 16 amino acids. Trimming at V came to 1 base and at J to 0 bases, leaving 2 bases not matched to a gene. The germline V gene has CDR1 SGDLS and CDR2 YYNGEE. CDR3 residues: CASSVTSGTSTDTQYF. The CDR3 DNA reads TGTGCCAGCAGCGTAACTAGCGGGACTAGCACAGATACGCAGTATTTT.

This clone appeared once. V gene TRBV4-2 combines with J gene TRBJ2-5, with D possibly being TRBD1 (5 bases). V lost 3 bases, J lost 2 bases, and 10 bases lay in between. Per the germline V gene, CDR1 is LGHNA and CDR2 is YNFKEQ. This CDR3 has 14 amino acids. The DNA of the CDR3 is TGTGCCAGCAGCCAGGACACCTTTCAAGAGACCCAGTACTTC. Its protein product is CASSQDTFQETQYF.

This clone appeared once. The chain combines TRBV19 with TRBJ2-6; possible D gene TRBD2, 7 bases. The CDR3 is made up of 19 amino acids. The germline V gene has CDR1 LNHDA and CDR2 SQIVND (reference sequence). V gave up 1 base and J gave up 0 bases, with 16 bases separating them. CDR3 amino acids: CASSIGGGAALSGANVLTF. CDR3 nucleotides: TGTGCCAGTAGTATAGGAGGGGGGGCGGCGCTCTCTGGGGCCAACGTCCTGACTTTC.

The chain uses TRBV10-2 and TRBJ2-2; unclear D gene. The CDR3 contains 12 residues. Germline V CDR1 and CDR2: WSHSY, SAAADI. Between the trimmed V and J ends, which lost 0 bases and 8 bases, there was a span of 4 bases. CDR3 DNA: TGCGCCAGCAGTGAGTCGCGGGGGGAGCTGTTTTTT. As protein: CASSESRGELFF.